Presented here are 10 T cell receptor beta chains from one specimen sequenced in a study of T cell responses to AZD1222 COVID-19 vaccine. Sequencing was performed with immunoSEQ multiplex PCR; in TCRdb, only in-frame clones are kept and a portion is missing. The table lists some 96,000 clones, around nine tenths of them singletons. Here the sequenced sample was peripheral blood, taken on day 0 of AZD1222 vaccination. These TCRs come from an adult in good health.

This clone is a singleton in its sample. The CDR3 DNA reads TGTGCCAGTACTAAGCCCGGGGGGAGGGAGACCCAGTACTTC. It yields the protein CASTKPGGRETQYF. The J gene is TRBJ2-5, the V gene TRBV6-5, with 7 bases identical to TRBD2. The CDR3 loop spans 14 amino acids. Germline CDR1 is MNHEY and CDR2 is SVGAGI. Trimming removed 9 bases from V and 5 bases from J; junction bases left unmatched: 12.

The chain employs TRBV9 and TRBJ2-1; maybe TRBD2 (6 bases). Germline-derived CDR1 and CDR2 are SGDLS and YYNGEE. V was pared by 3 bases and J by 7 bases, with 11 bases between. The CDR3 totals 13 residues. The CDR3 DNA sequence: TGTGCCAGCAGCGGGACCGGGAGAAATGAGCAGTTCTTC. Residues: CASSGTGRNEQFF.

The gene calls are TRBV19 and TRBJ1-2; no clear D gene. Germline CDR1 LNHDA, CDR2 SQIVND (reference sequence). V was pared by 6 bases and J by 8 bases, with 13 bases between. CDR3 length: 12 amino acids. The CDR3 bases are TGTGCCAGTAGCGCAAGGAATACGGGCTACACCTTC. Protein sequence: CASSARNTGYTF.

The chain carries TRBV12-3 or TRBV12-4 and TRBJ2-7; weak D call: TRBD1 (6 bases). V was shortened by 5 bases and J by 4 bases, with 9 bases between the two germline ends. There are 12 residues in the CDR3. In DNA, the CDR3 is TGTGCCAGCAGTAAACAGGGTTACGAGCAGTACTTC. It translates to CASSKQGYEQYF.

The chain carries TRBV19 and TRBJ1-4; D is unresolved. V lost 5 bases and J lost 4, with 8 bases in between. The CDR3 is 13 amino acids. In germline, CDR1 is LNHDA, CDR2 SQIVND (reference sequence). This chain's CDR3 is CASSPTVNEKLFF. DNA for the CDR3: TGTGCCAGTAGTCCTACAGTTAATGAAAAACTGTTTTTT.

V is TRBV28 and J is TRBJ1-4; tentatively, D is TRBD1 (5 bases). The CDR3 is 12 amino acids. The germline CDR1 and CDR2 sequences are MDHEN and SYDVKM. The germline V and J ends were trimmed by 10 bases and 8 bases, with 14 bases remaining between them. The CDR3 here is CATRRGTEKLFF. The CDR3 nucleotides read TGTGCCACCCGTCGGGGGACCGAAAAACTGTTTTTT.

V gene TRBV23-1 combines with J gene TRBJ2-7; D is undetermined. TRBV23-1 is classed as an ORF, of uncertain function. The CDR3 has 12 amino acids. Trimming shortened V by 3 bases and J by 5 bases, and 8 bases separated the two germline ends. The CDR3 nucleotides read TGCGCCAGCAGTCATACCGACCACGAGCAGTACTTC. Amino acids: CASSHTDHEQYF.

This sequence joins TRBV19 and TRBJ1-2; D perhaps matches TRBD1 (5 bases). Per the germline V gene, CDR1 is LNHDA and CDR2 is SQIVND (reference sequence). This CDR3 region has 14 residues. With 0 bases removed from V and 2 bases from J, the gap between germline ends came to 7 bases. The CDR3 sequence: CASSIDRQNYGYTF. The CDR3 region has the DNA TGTGCCAGTAGTATAGATAGACAGAACTATGGCTACACCTTC.

This rearrangement joins TRBV12-3 or TRBV12-4 to TRBJ2-1, with TRBD2 matching over 7 bases. The CDR3 consists of 12 residues. The V segment lost 0 bases and the J segment 10 bases; nucleotides outside the gene matches: 0. CDR3 amino acids: CASSLARGEQFF. The CDR3 nucleotides read TGTGCCAGCAGTTTAGCGCGGGGGGAGCAGTTCTTC.

The V and J genes are TRBV5-6 and TRBJ1-2; 7 nucleotides line up with TRBD1. The CDR3 consists of 13 residues. CDR1 is SGHDT, CDR2 YYEEEE, per germline. With V trimmed by 4 bases and J by 2 bases, 2 bases remained unmatched. This chain's CDR3 is CASSPQGNYGYTF. Written as DNA, the CDR3 is TGTGCCAGCAGCCCACAGGGGAACTATGGCTACACCTTC.